Following are 8 T cell receptor beta chains from one sample sequenced in a study of identical twins. TCRdb re-called the 5' RACE reads with MiXCR, one entry per CDR3 protein. The sample contains around 530,000 distinct CDR3 sequences, 13% to 15% of which appear only once. These data were likewise used in another study, on yellow fever vaccine responses in identical twins.

Material: CD4+ T cells sorted from blood. All receptors come from a young woman in good health.

This clonotype has a handful of counts. The chain recombines TRBV12-3 or TRBV12-4 with TRBJ2-1, with TRBD1 matching over 9 bases. The trim removed 6 bases at V and 9 bases at J, leaving 12 bases unmatched. This CDR3 has 15 residues. The CDR3 sequence: CASRYRGQGHGEQFF. DNA for the CDR3: TGTGCCAGCAGATACCGGGGACAGGGTCATGGTGAGCAGTTCTTC.

The chain has TRBV15 and TRBJ1-1; D perhaps matches TRBD1 (6 bases). Germline V lookup: CDR1 LNHNV, CDR2 YYDKDF (reference sequence). V lost 0 bases, J lost 7 bases, and 12 bases lay in between. The CDR3 contains 14 residues. The CDR3 DNA follows: TGTGCCACCAGCAGAGATCCAGGGGTAGGTGAAGCTTTCTTT. Translation: CATSRDPGVGEAFF.

This sequence joins TRBV24-1 and TRBJ2-1; D gene uncertain. The CDR3 covers 15 residues. With 3 bases removed from V and 7 bases from J, the gap between germline ends came to 15 bases. Looked up from germline, CDR1 is KGHDR and CDR2 is SFDVKD. The CDR3 DNA reads TGTGCCACCAGTGATCCTACTGGGCCTGGGAATGAGCAGTTCTTC. It specifies CATSDPTGPGNEQFF.

This clonotype was recorded a few times. The chain recombines TRBV5-1 with TRBJ2-1; D remains unclear. The CDR3 sequence is 17 residues long. Trimming left V 2 bases short and J 4 bases short, with 19 bases between. CDR1 is SGHRS, CDR2 YFSETQ, per germline. The DNA for the CDR3 is TGCGCCAGCAGCTTACCTCGAGTAATCGAACGGTACAATGAGCAGTTCTTC. Protein sequence: CASSLPRVIERYNEQFF.

This chain links TRBV20-1 with TRBJ2-5; 13 bases fit TRBD2. The CDR3 length is 17 residues. Germline V gene data show CDR1 as DFQATT and CDR2 as SNEGSKA (reference sequence). V shed 6 bases, J shed 0 bases, and the junction held 10 bases outside the gene matches. The chain's CDR3 is CSAARTSGRKYQETQYF. CDR3 nucleotide sequence: TGCAGTGCCGCGAGGACTAGCGGGAGAAAATACCAAGAGACCCAGTACTTC.

V is TRBV12-3 or TRBV12-4 and J is TRBJ2-3; D gene unclear. Trimming took 2 bases from V and 0 from J, leaving 12 bases between them. The CDR3 loop spans 16 amino acids. In DNA, the CDR3 is TGTGCCAGCAGTTTACGGGTTGCAGCCAGCACAGATACGCAGTATTTT. Residues: CASSLRVAASTDTQYF.

This chain joins TRBV6-5 and TRBJ2-6, with unresolved D. The CDR3 length is 16 residues. V was clipped by 0 bases and J by 0 bases, with 6 bases between them. Looked up from germline, CDR1 is MNHEY and CDR2 is SVGAGI. CDR3 DNA sequence: TGTGCCAGCAGTTACTCCAGTTCCTCTGGGGCCAACGTCCTGACTTTC. Translating it yields CASSYSSSSGANVLTF.

This rearrangement joins TRBV20-1 to TRBJ2-7; D ambiguous. The CDR3 extends over 11 amino acids. Germline CDR1 and CDR2: DFQATT and SNEGSKA (reference sequence). The germline V and J ends were trimmed by 4 bases and 4 bases, with 8 bases remaining between them. CDR3 DNA: TGCAGTGCTAATCTGGTTTACGAGCAGTACTTC. As protein: CSANLVYEQYF.